The clone carrying this T cell receptor beta chain was counted a single time. The antigen is undetermined. A junction end diverges from the germline sequence, so it may reflect a read error. This CDR3 contains 14 residues. Germline CDR1 MNHNS, CDR2 SASEGT. Profiling relied on immunoSEQ multiplex PCR, and the TCRdb table lists in-frame clones only, not all of them. The table shows 60,000 to 65,000 clones, with roughly 90% occurring only once. This sample is drawn from a study of OX40 agonist ivuxolimab in advanced cancers. Study summary: Allowance was made for prior anti-PD-1, anti-PD-L1 or anti-CTLA-4 therapy, and 40% to 45% had some.

Regarding the study as a whole: Averaged across samples, CD8+ T cells carried more expanded clones than CD4+ did. Several nonresponders also turned out to have low normalized T-cell clonal expansion.

The sample was CD4+ or CD8+ T cells sorted from blood, taken in a trial of the OX40 agonist ivuxolimab. This receptor was obtained from an adult with an advanced solid tumor such as melanoma, head and neck, liver or kidney cancer. The chain has TRBV6-1 and TRBJ2-5; possibly TRBD2 for D (7 bases). As DNA, the CDR3 is TGTGCCAGCAGAGAAGGGGGGGCGGATGAGACCCAGTACTTC. Amino acids: CASREGGADETQYF.